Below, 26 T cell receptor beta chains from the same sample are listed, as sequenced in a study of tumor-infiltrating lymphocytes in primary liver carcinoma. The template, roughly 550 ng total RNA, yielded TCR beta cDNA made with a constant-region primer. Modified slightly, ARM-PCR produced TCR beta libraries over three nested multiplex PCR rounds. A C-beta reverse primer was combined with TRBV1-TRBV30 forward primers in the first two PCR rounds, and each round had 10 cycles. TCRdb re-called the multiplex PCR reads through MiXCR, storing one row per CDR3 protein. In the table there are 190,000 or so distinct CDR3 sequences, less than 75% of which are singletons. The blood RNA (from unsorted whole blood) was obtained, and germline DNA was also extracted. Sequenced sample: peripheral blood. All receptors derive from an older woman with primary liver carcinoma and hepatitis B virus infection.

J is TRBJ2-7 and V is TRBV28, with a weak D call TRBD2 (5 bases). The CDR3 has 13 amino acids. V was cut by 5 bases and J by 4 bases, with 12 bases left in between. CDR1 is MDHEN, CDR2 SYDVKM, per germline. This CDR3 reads CASSTRFSYEQYF. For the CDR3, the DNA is TGTGCCAGCAGTACTAGGTTCTCTTACGAGCAGTACTTC.

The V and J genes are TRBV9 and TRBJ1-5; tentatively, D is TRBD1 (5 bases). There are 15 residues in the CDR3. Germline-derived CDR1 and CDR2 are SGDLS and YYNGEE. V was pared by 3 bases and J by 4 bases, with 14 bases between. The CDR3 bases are TGTGCCAGCAGCGCCCAGACAGCGTTGAATCAGCCCCAGCATTTT. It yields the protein CASSAQTALNQPQHF.

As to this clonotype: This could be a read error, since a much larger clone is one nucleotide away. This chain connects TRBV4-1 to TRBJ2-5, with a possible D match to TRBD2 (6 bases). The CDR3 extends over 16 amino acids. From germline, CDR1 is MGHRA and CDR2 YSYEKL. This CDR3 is CAGSQEGLYFQETQYF. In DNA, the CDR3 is TGCGCCGGCAGCCAGGAGGGACTCTATTTCCAAGAGACCCAGTACTTC.

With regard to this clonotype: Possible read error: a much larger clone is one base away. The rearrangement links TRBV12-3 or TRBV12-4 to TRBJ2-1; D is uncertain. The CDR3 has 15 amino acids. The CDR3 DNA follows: TGTGTCAGCAGTATCGGACGGAGCTCCTACAATGAGCAGTTCTTC. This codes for CVSSIGRSSYNEQFF.

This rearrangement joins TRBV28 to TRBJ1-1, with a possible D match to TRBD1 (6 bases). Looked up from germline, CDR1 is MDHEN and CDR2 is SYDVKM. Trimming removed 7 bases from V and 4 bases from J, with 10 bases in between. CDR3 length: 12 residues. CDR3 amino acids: CASTRGGTEAFF. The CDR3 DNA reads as TGTGCCAGCACCAGGGGCGGCACTGAAGCTTTCTTT. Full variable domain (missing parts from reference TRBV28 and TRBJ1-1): DVKVTQSSRYLVKRTGEKVFLECVQDMDHENMFWYRQDPGLGLRLIYFSYDVKMKEKGDIPEGYSVSREKKERFSLILESASTNQTSMYLCASTRGGTEAFFGQGTRLTVV.

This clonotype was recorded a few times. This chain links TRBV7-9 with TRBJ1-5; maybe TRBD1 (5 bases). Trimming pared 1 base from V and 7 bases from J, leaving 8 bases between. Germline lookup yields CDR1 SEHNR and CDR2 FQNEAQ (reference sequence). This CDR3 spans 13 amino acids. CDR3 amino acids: CASSLGGEQPQHF. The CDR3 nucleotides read TGTGCCAGCAGCTTAGGAGGGGAGCAGCCCCAGCATTTT.

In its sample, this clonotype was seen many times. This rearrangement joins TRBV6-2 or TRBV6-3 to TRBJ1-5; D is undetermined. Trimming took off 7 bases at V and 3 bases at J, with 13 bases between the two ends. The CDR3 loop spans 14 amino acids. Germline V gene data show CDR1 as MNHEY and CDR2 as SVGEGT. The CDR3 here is CASTSRLLNQPQHF. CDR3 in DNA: TGTGCCAGCACCTCCAGACTCCTCAATCAGCCCCAGCATTTT.

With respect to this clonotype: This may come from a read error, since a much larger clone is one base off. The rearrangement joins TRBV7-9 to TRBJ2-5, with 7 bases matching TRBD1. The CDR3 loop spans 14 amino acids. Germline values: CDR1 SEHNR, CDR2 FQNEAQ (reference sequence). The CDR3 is CTSSLVGTDQTQYF. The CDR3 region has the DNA TGTACCAGCAGCTTAGTCGGGACAGATCAGACCCAGTACTTC.

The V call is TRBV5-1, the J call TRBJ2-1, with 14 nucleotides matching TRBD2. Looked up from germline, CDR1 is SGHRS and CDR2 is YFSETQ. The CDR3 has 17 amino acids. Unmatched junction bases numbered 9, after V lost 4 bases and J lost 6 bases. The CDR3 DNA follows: TGCGCCAGCAGCCCGAGACTAGCGGGAGGGTTGTTCAATGAGCAGTTCTTC. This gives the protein CASSPRLAGGLFNEQFF.

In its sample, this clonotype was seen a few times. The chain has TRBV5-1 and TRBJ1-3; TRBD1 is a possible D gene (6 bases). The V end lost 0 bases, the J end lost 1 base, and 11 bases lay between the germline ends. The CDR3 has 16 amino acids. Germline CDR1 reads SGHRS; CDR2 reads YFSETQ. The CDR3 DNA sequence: TGCGCCAGCAGCTTGGGACAGGTGGGATCTGGAAACACCATATATTTT. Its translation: CASSLGQVGSGNTIYF.

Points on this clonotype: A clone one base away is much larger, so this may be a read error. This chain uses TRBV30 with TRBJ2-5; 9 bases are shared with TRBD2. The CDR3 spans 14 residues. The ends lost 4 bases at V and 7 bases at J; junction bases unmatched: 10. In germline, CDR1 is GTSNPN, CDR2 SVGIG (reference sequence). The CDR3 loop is CAWKWREGRGTQYF. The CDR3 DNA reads TGTGCCTGGAAGTGGCGGGAGGGCCGGGGGACCCAGTACTTC.

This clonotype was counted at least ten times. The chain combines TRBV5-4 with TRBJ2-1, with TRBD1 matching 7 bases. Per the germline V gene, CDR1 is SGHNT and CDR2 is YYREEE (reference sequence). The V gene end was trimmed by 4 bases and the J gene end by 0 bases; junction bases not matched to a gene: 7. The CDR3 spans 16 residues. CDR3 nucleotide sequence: TGTGCCAGCAGCCCTATTCGACAGGGCTCCTACAATGAGCAGTTCTTC. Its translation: CASSPIRQGSYNEQFF.

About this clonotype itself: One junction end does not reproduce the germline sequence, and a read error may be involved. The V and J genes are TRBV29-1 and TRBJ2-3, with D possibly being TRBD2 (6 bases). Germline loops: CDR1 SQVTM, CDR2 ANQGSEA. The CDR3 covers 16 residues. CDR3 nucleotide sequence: TGCGGCGTTGAGCACCGGGACTCCCACTACACAGGTACGCAGTATTTT. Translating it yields CGVEHRDSHYTGTQYF.

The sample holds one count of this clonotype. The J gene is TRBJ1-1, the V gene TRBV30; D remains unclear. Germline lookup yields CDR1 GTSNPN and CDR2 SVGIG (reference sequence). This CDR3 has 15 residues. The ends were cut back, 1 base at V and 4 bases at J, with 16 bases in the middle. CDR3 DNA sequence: TGTGCCTGGAGTGCCAGTGTAACGATAAGCACTGAAGCTTTCTTT. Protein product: CAWSASVTISTEAFF.

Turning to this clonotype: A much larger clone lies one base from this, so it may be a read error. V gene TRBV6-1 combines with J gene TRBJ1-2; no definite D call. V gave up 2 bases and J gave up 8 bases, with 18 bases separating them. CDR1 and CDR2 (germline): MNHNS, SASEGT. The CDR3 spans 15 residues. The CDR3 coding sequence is TGTGCCAGCAGTGAAAACGGAGTGGTTCCTACCGGCTACACCTTC. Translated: CASSENGVVPTGYTF.

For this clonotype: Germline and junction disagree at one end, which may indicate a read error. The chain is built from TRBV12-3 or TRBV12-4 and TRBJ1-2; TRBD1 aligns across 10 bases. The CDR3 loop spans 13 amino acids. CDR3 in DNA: TGTGCCATCAGCGGACAGGGGGGCTATGGCTACTCCTTC. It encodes CAISGQGGYGYSF.

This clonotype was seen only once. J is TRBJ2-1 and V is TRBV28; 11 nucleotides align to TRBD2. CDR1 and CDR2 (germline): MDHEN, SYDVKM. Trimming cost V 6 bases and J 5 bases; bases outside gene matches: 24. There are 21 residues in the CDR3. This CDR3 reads CASSHPGVAGGSRFRDNEQFF. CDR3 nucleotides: TGTGCCAGCAGCCACCCGGGGGTAGCGGGAGGGTCCAGATTTCGCGACAATGAGCAGTTCTTC.

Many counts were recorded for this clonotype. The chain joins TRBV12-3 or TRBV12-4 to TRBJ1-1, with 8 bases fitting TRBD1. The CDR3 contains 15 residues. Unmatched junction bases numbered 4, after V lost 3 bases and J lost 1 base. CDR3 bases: TGTGCCAGCAGTTTCTCCACAGGGGGGAACACTGAAGCTTTCTTT. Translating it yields CASSFSTGGNTEAFF.

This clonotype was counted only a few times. The CDR3 nucleotides read TGCGCCAGCAGCTTGGGCGGGCCTTCCGAAAAACTGTTTTTT. Translating gives CASSLGGPSEKLFF. The rearrangement uses TRBV5-1 and TRBJ1-4; no firm D call. The germline gives CDR1 SGHRS, CDR2 YFSETQ. CDR3 size: 14 residues. The V gene lost 0 bases and the J gene lost 8 bases, with 11 bases spanning the gap.

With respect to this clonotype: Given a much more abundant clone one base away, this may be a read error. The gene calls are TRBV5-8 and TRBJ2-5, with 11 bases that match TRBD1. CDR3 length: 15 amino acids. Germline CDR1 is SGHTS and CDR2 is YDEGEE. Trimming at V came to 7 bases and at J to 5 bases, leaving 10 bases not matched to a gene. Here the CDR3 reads CASGSRTGGDETQYF. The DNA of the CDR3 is TGTGCCAGCGGCTCCCGGACAGGGGGCGATGAGACCCAGTACTTC.

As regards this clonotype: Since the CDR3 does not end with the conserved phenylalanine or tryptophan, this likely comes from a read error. CDR3 nucleotides: TGTGCCAGCAGCCTAAGAGTTGGCCAGGGAGGGACTGAAGCTTTCTAT. It translates to CASSLRVGQGGTEAFY. V and J are TRBV11-2 and TRBJ1-1, with D perhaps TRBD1 (5 bases). Trimming took off 5 bases at V and 5 bases at J, with 21 bases between the two ends. This CDR3 spans 16 amino acids. CDR1 is SGHAT, CDR2 FQNNGV, per germline.

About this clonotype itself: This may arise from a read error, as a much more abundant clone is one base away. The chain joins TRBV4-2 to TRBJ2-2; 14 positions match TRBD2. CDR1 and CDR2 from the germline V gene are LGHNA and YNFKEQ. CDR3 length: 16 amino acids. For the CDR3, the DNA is TGTGCCATCAGCCCGGGACTAGCGGGAGAGGTCGGGGAGCTGTTTTTT. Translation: CAISPGLAGEVGELFF.

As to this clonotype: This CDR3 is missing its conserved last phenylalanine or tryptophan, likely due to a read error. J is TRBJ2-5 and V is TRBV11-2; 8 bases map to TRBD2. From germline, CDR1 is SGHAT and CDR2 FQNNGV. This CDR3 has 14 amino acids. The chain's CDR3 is CANSLSLAGETQYL. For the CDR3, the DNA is TGTGCCAACAGCTTATCGCTAGCGGGAGAGACCCAGTACTTA.

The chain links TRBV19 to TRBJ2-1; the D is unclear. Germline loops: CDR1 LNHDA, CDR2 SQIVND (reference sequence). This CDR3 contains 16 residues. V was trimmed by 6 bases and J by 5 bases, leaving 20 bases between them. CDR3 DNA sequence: TGTGCCAGTAGACCGTCCAACAGAGGATCTCACAATGAGCAGTTCTTC. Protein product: CASRPSNRGSHNEQFF.

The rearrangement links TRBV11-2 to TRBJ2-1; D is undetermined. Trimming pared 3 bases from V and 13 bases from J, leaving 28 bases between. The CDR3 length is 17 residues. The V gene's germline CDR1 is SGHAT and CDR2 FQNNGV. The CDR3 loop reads CASSFTPLRSSYNGQFF. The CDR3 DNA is TGTGCCAGCAGCTTTACCCCATTGAGGAGCTCCTACAACGGTCAGTTCTTC.

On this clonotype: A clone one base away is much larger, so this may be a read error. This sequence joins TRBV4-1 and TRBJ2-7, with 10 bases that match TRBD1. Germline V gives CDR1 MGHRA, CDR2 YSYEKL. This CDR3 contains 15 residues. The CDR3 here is CVSRPRTGGPYEQYF. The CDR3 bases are TGCGTCAGCAGACCAAGGACAGGGGGACCCTACGAGCAGTACTTC.